This record looks at one TCR beta chain sequence and its context. The data stem from a study of shared T cell receptors in the human thymus. The V gene's germline CDR1 is MNHEY and CDR2 SMNVEV (reference sequence). V dropped 5 bases and J dropped 2 bases, with 4 bases sitting between them. The CDR3 has 11 amino acids. Method: immunoSEQ multiplex PCR; TCRdb's copy keeps in-frame clones and lacks some. The sample carries more than 550,000 clones, roughly 85% recorded once. This sample also appeared in a second study, on human thymus T cells. From that study: Immunologically healthy infants in Finland undergoing congenital heart defect surgery were the donors. Thymus tissue was removed during corrective cardiac surgery.

This TCR came from a girl under three years old with a congenital heart defect. Source material: thymocytes. V is TRBV27 and J is TRBJ2-7; D remains ambiguous. The CDR3 DNA is TGTGCCAGCAGTAACACCTACGAGCAGTACTTC. This encodes CASSNTYEQYF.